The 18 T cell receptor beta chains listed next were all sequenced from one sample in a study of blood T cell repertoires in COVID-19. Measured with immunoSEQ multiplex PCR; TCRdb has only the in-frame clones, and not every one. The data contain more than 200,000 clones, 87% of them singletons. Specimen: PBMCs or T cells enriched from blood (not recorded which). The receptor set was obtained from a man aged 25-45 years in a cohort exposed to, infected with or recovered from COVID-19 (not recorded which).

The chain links TRBV9 to TRBJ2-1; 13 bases agree with TRBD2. With 4 bases clipped from V and 4 bases from J, the junction kept 5 bases outside the gene matches. This CDR3 region has 16 residues. The germline V gene encodes CDR1 SGDLS and CDR2 YYNGEE. This chain's CDR3 is CASSRGLAGSYNEQFF. The DNA for the CDR3 is TGTGCCAGCAGCAGGGGACTAGCGGGATCTTACAATGAGCAGTTCTTC. The whole variable domain, filled in from reference TRBV9 and TRBJ2-1, reads DSGVTQTPKHLITATGQRVTLRCSPRSGDLSVYWYQQSLDQGLQFLIQYYNGEERAKGNILERFSAQQFPDLHSELNLSSLELGDSALYFCASSRGLAGSYNEQFFGPGTRLTVL.

The chain uses TRBV9 and TRBJ2-4; 8 nucleotides line up with TRBD1. Germline CDR1 and CDR2: SGDLS and YYNGEE. CDR3 size: 15 residues. The junction had 9 bases not matched to a gene; V was cut back by 5 bases and J by 5 bases. The CDR3 sequence: CASSFQGARENIQYF. The DNA for the CDR3 is TGTGCCAGCAGTTTTCAGGGGGCGCGGGAAAACATTCAGTACTTC.

A word on this clone: The same CDR3 can be traced to other DNA sequences in this sample. This chain links TRBV5-1 with TRBJ2-7; 9 positions agree with TRBD1. J was trimmed by 4 bases and V by 3 bases; bases with no gene match: 8. Germline V lookup: CDR1 SGHRS, CDR2 YFSETQ. This CDR3 is built from 15 residues. The CDR3 reads CASSSGTGILYEQYF. The CDR3 DNA reads as TGCGCCAGCAGCTCCGGGACAGGGATTCTATACGAGCAGTACTTC.

V and J are TRBV30 and TRBJ1-5; no definite D call. Germline V CDR1 and CDR2: GTSNPN, SVGIG (reference sequence). Trimming removed 8 bases from V and 1 base from J, with 9 bases in between. CDR3 length: 12 residues. The CDR3 sequence is CAGGMSNQPQHF. DNA of the CDR3: TGTGCCGGCGGAATGAGCAATCAGCCCCAGCATTTT.

The chain joins TRBV4-3 to TRBJ2-1; 11 bases agree with TRBD2. J was trimmed by 4 bases and V by 0 bases; bases with no gene match: 5. The CDR3 has 17 amino acids. CDR1 is LGHNA and CDR2 is YSLEER in the germline V gene. This CDR3 is CASSQDFASGRYNEQFF. For the CDR3, the DNA is TGCGCCAGCAGCCAAGATTTCGCTAGCGGGAGGTACAATGAGCAGTTCTTC.

CDR3 in DNA: TGTGCCAGTAGTCCCGGGACTAGCGGGAGGGTCAGTGGGGAGCTGTTTTTT. Amino acid sequence: CASSPGTSGRVSGELFF. The chain couples TRBV19 to TRBJ2-2; TRBD2 matches at 16 bases. Germline V gene data show CDR1 as LNHDA and CDR2 as SQIVND (reference sequence). This CDR3 is 17 amino acids long. Trimming removed 5 bases from V and 8 bases from J; junction bases left unmatched: 8.

The V gene is TRBV11-2, the J gene TRBJ2-1, with 7 bases aligning to TRBD1. The J segment lost 5 bases and the V segment lost 7 bases, leaving 14 bases of the junction unmatched. The germline V gene encodes CDR1 SGHAT and CDR2 FQNNGV. The CDR3 is 16 amino acids. The CDR3 reads CASNKGQPLLNNEQFF. The DNA for the CDR3 is TGTGCCAGCAACAAGGGACAGCCTTTACTTAACAATGAGCAGTTCTTC.

J is TRBJ1-5 and V is TRBV6-1; 11 nucleotides match TRBD1. This CDR3 is built from 17 residues. From germline, CDR1 is MNHNS and CDR2 SASEGT. V lost 2 bases, J lost 1 base, and 4 bases stayed unmatched. This chain's CDR3 is CASSERTGGASNQPQHF. As DNA, the CDR3 is TGTGCCAGCAGTGAAAGGACAGGGGGCGCAAGCAATCAGCCCCAGCATTTT.

The chain has TRBV19 and TRBJ2-2, with a weak D call TRBD1 (5 bases). V was pared by 7 bases and J by 4 bases, with 10 bases between. Germline loops: CDR1 LNHDA, CDR2 SQIVND (reference sequence). This CDR3 is 13 amino acids long. CDR3 coding DNA: TGTGCCAGTATTCCCCAGGGCACCGGGGAGCTGTTTTTT. Amino acid sequence: CASIPQGTGELFF.

This chain joins TRBV4-3 and TRBJ2-7; D is uncertain. This CDR3 contains 17 residues. Germline lookup yields CDR1 LGHNA and CDR2 YSLEER. The V gene lost 0 bases and the J gene lost 0 bases, with 15 bases spanning the gap. CDR3 sequence reads: CASSQEEIGRPSYEQYF. CDR3 sequence (DNA): TGCGCCAGCAGCCAAGAGGAGATAGGTAGGCCCTCCTACGAGCAGTACTTC.

In its sample, this clone was seen once. J is TRBJ2-1 and V is TRBV7-9; TRBD2 aligns across 9 bases. V lost 5 bases, J lost 5 bases, and 7 bases stayed unmatched. CDR3 length: 15 residues. Germline CDR1 SEHNR, CDR2 FQNEAQ (reference sequence). The CDR3 DNA reads as TGTGCCAGCAGCCTCGTTCTAGCGGGAAACAATGAGCAGTTCTTC. Encoded protein: CASSLVLAGNNEQFF.

This chain links TRBV11-2 with TRBJ2-7, with a possible D match to TRBD1 (5 bases). Germline CDR1 SGHAT, CDR2 FQNNGV. The CDR3 loop spans 15 amino acids. V was cut by 0 bases and J by 0 bases, with 9 bases left in between. The CDR3 DNA reads as TGTGCCAGCAGCTTAGACCCCGACAGCTCCTACGAGCAGTACTTC. As protein: CASSLDPDSSYEQYF.

J is TRBJ1-5 and V is TRBV28; D ambiguous. CDR1 MDHEN and CDR2 SYDVKM come from the germline V gene. Trimming cost V 6 bases and J 4 bases, with 13 bases left between them. There are 14 residues in the CDR3. The CDR3 sequence is CASRHSRENQPQHF. The CDR3 DNA reads as TGTGCCAGCAGACATTCGCGGGAGAATCAGCCCCAGCATTTT.

The chain combines TRBV4-2 with TRBJ1-5; D unclear. The CDR3 is 14 amino acids. Trimming cost V 4 bases and J 1 base, with 8 bases left between them. Germline assignment: CDR1 LGHNA and CDR2 YNFKEQ. CDR3 residues: CASSPSESNQPQHF. CDR3 sequence (DNA): TGTGCCAGCAGCCCTAGTGAGAGCAATCAGCCCCAGCATTTT.

The rearrangement links TRBV14 to TRBJ2-7; perhaps TRBD2 as D (7 bases). This CDR3 has 13 amino acids. CDR1 and CDR2 (germline): SGHDN, FVKESK. The V end lost 2 bases, the J end lost 6 bases, and 11 bases lay between the germline ends. DNA for the CDR3: TGTGCCAGCAGCCAACAAGGGGGGGCCGAGCAGTACTTC. Residues: CASSQQGGAEQYF.

This clone was seen a handful of times. The CDR3 nucleotides are TGTGCCAGTAGTCATAGACGAGCGGGAGGGGTTAGCACAGATACGCAGTATTTT. Residues: CASSHRRAGGVSTDTQYF. The gene calls are TRBV19 and TRBJ2-3, with 10 bases identical to TRBD2. V gave up 5 bases and J gave up 0 bases; unmatched junction bases: 11. Germline V gene data show CDR1 as LNHDA and CDR2 as SQIVND (reference sequence). The CDR3 contains 18 residues.

This clone was observed once. The chain has TRBV27 and TRBJ2-2; 8 bases line up with TRBD2. This CDR3 is 13 amino acids long. V was pared by 9 bases and J by 5 bases, with 5 bases of the junction left unmatched. In germline, CDR1 is MNHEY, CDR2 SMNVEV (reference sequence). CDR3 amino acids: CASPGLVTGELFF. For the CDR3, the DNA is TGTGCCAGTCCGGGACTAGTAACCGGGGAGCTGTTTTTT.

The rearrangement joins TRBV15 to TRBJ1-5, with a tentative D call TRBD1 (6 bases). This CDR3 is 14 amino acids long. Per germline, CDR1 LNHNV and CDR2 YYDKDF (reference sequence). Trimming cost V 0 bases and J 9 bases, with 12 bases left between them. The CDR3 spells CATSRDKDSGPQHF. As DNA, the CDR3 is TGTGCCACCAGCAGAGATAAGGACAGCGGGCCCCAGCATTTT.